Shown below are 23 T cell receptor beta chains from a single sample sequenced in a study of T cell repertoires in cytomegalovirus infection. Their target antigens are unknown. Each CDR3 protein gets one entry after TCRdb re-called the reads with MiXCR. The sample shows about half a million distinct CDR3 sequences, 33% of them seen only once. Sequenced material: cultured PBMCs, taken from culture after CMV antigen stimulation. Every receptor here comes from a human donor in good health (CMV status not recorded). Some clones in this sample may be carry-over from other donors' samples.

The chain combines TRBV20-1 with TRBJ1-3; D not resolved. With 6 bases removed from V and 0 bases from J, the gap between germline ends came to 18 bases. Germline V CDR1 and CDR2: DFQATT, SNEGSKA (reference sequence). CDR3 size: 16 residues. CDR3 in amino acids: CSARSRASNSGNTIYF. The CDR3 region has the DNA TGCAGTGCCAGGTCAAGGGCCTCGAACTCTGGAAACACCATATATTTT.

This rearrangement joins TRBV11-3 to TRBJ2-1; D unresolved. V lost 5 bases and J lost 6, with 11 bases in between. The CDR3 consists of 13 residues. The germline V gene has CDR1 SGHNT and CDR2 YENEEA. The CDR3 DNA reads TGTGCCAGCAGCGTGACTTCTCTCAATGAGCAGTTCTTC. Amino acid sequence: CASSVTSLNEQFF.

The CDR3 sequence: CASSSGDGGQPQHF. Written as DNA, the CDR3 is TGTGCCAGCAGTTCTGGGGACGGAGGCCAGCCCCAGCATTTT. The chain uses TRBV12-3 or TRBV12-4 and TRBJ1-5; weak D call: TRBD1 (5 bases). V lost 4 bases and J 7 bases, leaving 14 bases between the germline ends. This CDR3 has 14 amino acids.

The chain recombines TRBV25-1 with TRBJ1-4; 7 bases line up with TRBD1. The CDR3 is 13 amino acids. Per the germline V gene, CDR1 is MGHDK and CDR2 is SYGVNS. The trim removed 8 bases at V and 6 bases at J, leaving 6 bases unmatched. CDR3 DNA sequence: TGTGCCAGCGCAGACAGGGCACATGAAAAACTGTTTTTT. Translated: CASADRAHEKLFF.

This clonotype was counted only a few times. This chain uses TRBV4-1 with TRBJ2-7; D may be TRBD2 (5 bases). In germline, CDR1 is MGHRA, CDR2 YSYEKL. V was clipped by 2 bases and J by 2 bases, with 19 bases between them. There are 17 residues in the CDR3. The CDR3 DNA follows: TGCGCCAGCAGCCAACGACAACGGACGGGGTCCGCCTACGAGCAGTACTTC. Translated: CASSQRQRTGSAYEQYF.

There are a few counts of this clonotype. The V and J genes are TRBV18 and TRBJ2-3; D is unresolved. This CDR3 has 14 residues. Germline V gives CDR1 KGHSH, CDR2 LQKENI. Trimming took off 0 bases at V and 0 bases at J, with 4 bases between the two ends. CDR3 sequence reads: CASSPPLSTDTQYF. The DNA of the CDR3 is TGTGCCAGCTCACCACCTCTTAGCACAGATACGCAGTATTTT.

This clonotype was seen at least ten times. The gene calls are TRBV7-2 and TRBJ2-3; D not certain. In germline, CDR1 is SGHTA, CDR2 FQGNSA. The CDR3 consists of 12 residues. V dropped 5 bases and J dropped 3 bases, with 6 bases sitting between them. CDR3 residues: CASSINTDTQYF. The CDR3 coding sequence is TGTGCCAGCAGCATTAATACAGATACGCAGTATTTT. Filled out from reference TRBV7-2 and TRBJ2-3, the complete variable domain reads GAGVSQSPSNKVTEKGKDVELRCDPISGHTALYWYRQSLGQGLEFLIYFQGNSAPDKSGLPSDRFSAERTGGSVSTLTIQRTQQEDSAVYLCASSINTDTQYFGPGTRLTVL.

Only a few counts were recorded for this clonotype. This chain uses TRBV28 with TRBJ2-1, with TRBD2 matching 10 bases. Germline CDR1 and CDR2: MDHEN and SYDVKM. The CDR3 sequence is 15 residues long. The V segment lost 6 bases and the J segment 3 bases; nucleotides outside the gene matches: 5. The CDR3 DNA sequence: TGTGCCAGCAGACTAGCGGGGACTCTCTACAATGAGCAGTTCTTC. It is translated as CASRLAGTLYNEQFF.

The chain recombines TRBV12-5 with TRBJ2-1, with 7 bases lining up with TRBD2. Per the germline V gene, CDR1 is LGHNT and CDR2 is FRNRAP. This CDR3 has 17 residues. V was clipped by 0 bases and J by 1 base; unmatched bases: 6. The CDR3 DNA is TGTGCTAGTGGTTTGGTCCGGCTAGCGGTTTCCTACAATGAGCAGTTCTTC. Translating gives CASGLVRLAVSYNEQFF. The whole variable domain, remainder taken from reference TRBV12-5 and TRBJ2-1, is DARVTQTPRHKVTEMGQEVTMRCQPILGHNTVFWYRQTMMQGLELLAYFRNRAPLDDSGMPKDRFSAEMPDATLATLKIQPSEPRDSAVYFCASGLVRLAVSYNEQFFGPGTRLTVL.

This clonotype was detected a few times. This chain joins TRBV7-9 and TRBJ1-5, with D hard to call. CDR3 length: 15 amino acids. CDR1 SEHNR and CDR2 FQNEAQ come from the germline V gene (reference sequence). The V end was cut by 5 bases, the J end by 3 bases, with 14 bases between. The CDR3 spells CASSTPREPNQPQHF. The DNA for the CDR3 is TGTGCCAGCAGCACGCCCAGAGAACCCAATCAGCCCCAGCATTTT. The full variable domain, in which reference TRBV7-9 and TRBJ1-5 provide the parts outside the CDR3, is DTGVSQNPRHKITKRGQNVTFRCDPISEHNRLYWYRQTLGQGPEFLTYFQNEAQLEKSRLLSDRFSAERPKGSFSTLEIQRTEQGDSAMYLCASSTPREPNQPQHFGDGTRLSIL.

The chain links TRBV7-2 to TRBJ1-6; D unclear. The CDR3 totals 14 residues. CDR1 and CDR2 from the germline V gene are SGHTA and FQGNSA. The V end lost 3 bases, the J end lost 0 bases, and 3 bases lay between the germline ends. The CDR3 sequence: CASSFLSYNSPLHF. The CDR3 nucleotides read TGTGCCAGCAGCTTTCTCTCCTATAATTCACCCCTCCACTTT.

CDR3 loop: CATSVRGGSGANVLTF. The DNA for the CDR3 is TGTGCCACCAGTGTCAGGGGTGGCTCTGGGGCCAACGTCCTGACTTTC. This sequence joins TRBV24-1 and TRBJ2-6, with D perhaps matching TRBD1 (6 bases). CDR3 length equals 16 residues. The germline V and J ends were trimmed by 5 bases and 0 bases, with 10 bases remaining between them. CDR1 is KGHDR, CDR2 SFDVKD, per germline.

This chain connects TRBV6-1 to TRBJ2-7, with a tentative D call TRBD1 (5 bases). Germline loops: CDR1 MNHNS, CDR2 SASEGT. The germline V and J ends were trimmed by 6 bases and 3 bases, with 18 bases remaining between them. This CDR3 comprises 15 residues. In nucleotides, the CDR3 is TGTGCCAGCAGCGCGGCGTTCAACAGGCTCTACGAGCAGTACTTC. Encoded protein: CASSAAFNRLYEQYF.

This clonotype has a handful of counts. The CDR3 DNA is TGCGCCAGCAGCCACCTCACACCCTCCGGGGAGACTGAAGCTTTCTTT. It encodes CASSHLTPSGETEAFF. This sequence joins TRBV4-1 and TRBJ1-1; D gene uncertain. V was pared by 3 bases and J by 5 bases, with 19 bases between. Germline-derived CDR1 and CDR2 are MGHRA and YSYEKL. This CDR3 spans 16 amino acids.

V and J are TRBV5-1 and TRBJ2-1; 8 bases fit TRBD1. Trimming took 4 bases from V and 6 from J; bases not matched to a gene: 3. This CDR3 spans 13 amino acids. Germline loops: CDR1 SGHRS, CDR2 YFSETQ. CDR3: CASSGDRFNEQFF. The CDR3 region has the DNA TGCGCCAGCAGCGGGGACAGGTTCAATGAGCAGTTCTTC. Together with reference TRBV5-1 and TRBJ2-1, the CDR3 gives the full variable domain: KAGVTQTPRYLIKTRGQQVTLSCSPISGHRSVSWYQQTPGQGLQFLFEYFSETQRNKGNFPGRFSGRQFSNSRSEMNVSTLELGDSALYLCASSGDRFNEQFFGPGTRLTVL.

The J gene is TRBJ2-3, the V gene TRBV7-9; D may be TRBD1 (6 bases). Trimming left V 5 bases short and J 3 bases short, with 18 bases between. The CDR3 contains 16 residues. Germline V lookup: CDR1 SEHNR, CDR2 FQNEAQ (reference sequence). The CDR3 coding sequence is TGTGCCAGCAGCCACCGGACACCGAGGGGGACAGATACGCAGTATTTT. It specifies CASSHRTPRGTDTQYF.

This clonotype was seen at least ten times. This chain uses TRBV7-2 with TRBJ2-1; 7 positions agree with TRBD2. The ends lost 1 base at V and 4 bases at J; junction bases unmatched: 10. Per germline, CDR1 SGHTA and CDR2 FQGNSA. The CDR3 spans 17 residues. The CDR3 region has the DNA TGTGCCAGCAGCTTAGTATCCTTACTAGCGTCTTACAATGAGCAGTTCTTC. Encoded protein: CASSLVSLLASYNEQFF.

The rearrangement links TRBV2 to TRBJ2-7; TRBD1 matches 8 bases. V was clipped by 5 bases and J by 9 bases; unmatched bases: 15. CDR3 size: 15 residues. CDR1 SNHLY and CDR2 FYNNEI come from the germline V gene. The DNA of the CDR3 is TGTGCCAGCAGTTACCGGACAGGGCAGGGTAGTGGGCAGTACGTC. It yields the protein CASSYRTGQGSGQYV.

Only a few counts were recorded for this clonotype. This chain uses TRBV5-1 with TRBJ1-1; D unresolved. V lost 2 bases and J 0 bases, leaving 8 bases between the germline ends. This CDR3 comprises 14 residues. The germline CDR1 and CDR2 sequences are SGHRS and YFSETQ. The CDR3 loop is CASSFRPMNTEAFF. The CDR3 DNA sequence: TGCGCCAGCAGCTTCAGACCCATGAACACTGAAGCTTTCTTT.

This clonotype was seen more than once but under ten times. This chain joins TRBV7-2 and TRBJ2-7; 10 nucleotides agree with TRBD2. V was pared by 1 base and J by 6 bases, with 0 bases of the junction left unmatched. The CDR3 covers 13 residues. In germline, CDR1 is SGHTA, CDR2 FQGNSA. Here the CDR3 reads CASSLGLAGEQYF. In DNA, the CDR3 is TGTGCCAGCAGCTTAGGACTAGCGGGCGAGCAGTACTTC.

This clonotype came up a few times. The rearrangement joins TRBV4-3 to TRBJ1-4, with 9 bases aligning to TRBD1. The CDR3 is 14 residues long. The trim removed 5 bases at V and 7 bases at J, leaving 5 bases unmatched. Germline V gene lookup returns CDR1 LGHNA and CDR2 YSLEER. CDR3 loop: CASSMGQGSEKLFF. The CDR3 DNA reads TGCGCCAGCAGCATGGGACAGGGTAGTGAAAAACTGTTTTTT.

This chain joins TRBV7-8 and TRBJ1-4, with D maybe TRBD1 (6 bases). This CDR3 is 14 amino acids long. Germline-derived CDR1 and CDR2 are SGHVS and FQNEAQ. V dropped 1 base and J dropped 7 bases, with 10 bases sitting between them. CDR3 loop: CASSLGVTGEKLFF. The CDR3 DNA is TGTGCCAGCAGCTTAGGAGTGACAGGTGAAAAACTGTTTTTT.

There are a few counts of this clonotype. The limits of the CDR3 on the DNA are not certain, so only TCRdb's listed CDR3 is given. J is TRBJ2-7 and V is TRBV6-1; TRBD1 is the table's D call, not checked against the DNA. The CDR3 extends over 14 residues, inclusive of both ends. The germline V gene encodes CDR1 MNHNS and CDR2 SASEGT. The CDR3 is CASSSSTGTYEQYV.